The rows below give T cell receptor beta chains drawn from one sample of a study of blood T cell repertoires in COVID-19. Produced via immunoSEQ multiplex PCR; TCRdb's table is partial and in-frame only. In the table there are 300,000 to 350,000 clones, nearly 90% of which are singletons. Input material: peripheral blood. The receptor set was obtained from a woman between 40 and 50 years old with COVID-19, enrolled during active disease. Each CDR3 is given with its conserved first and last residue. Fields, in order: clone size, V gene, J gene, D gene, CDR3 length, CDR3 protein, CDR3 DNA. D genes are given only for firm matches. Rows may omit the clone size; those that give it use once, few, many or a size class.

size: .
V: TRBV9
J: TRBJ1-2
D: .
length: 15
CDR3: CASSVEIGRGYGYTF
DNA: TGTGCCAGCAGCGTAGAAATCGGGAGGGGGTATGGCTACACCTTC

size: .
V: TRBV14
J: TRBJ1-1
D: .
length: 16
CDR3: CASSQVLTSLGTEAFF
DNA: TGTGCCAGCAGCCAAGTACTGACATCGCTGGGCACTGAAGCTTTCTTT

size: .
V: TRBV5-5
J: TRBJ2-1
D: .
length: 16
CDR3: CASSLTGQTSYNEQFF
DNA: TGTGCCAGCAGCTTAACCGGACAGACGTCCTACAATGAGCAGTTCTTC

size: .
V: TRBV11-1
J: TRBJ2-2
D: .
length: 15
CDR3: CASSLTGVGTGELFF
DNA: TGTGCCAGCAGCTTAACGGGGGTTGGCACCGGGGAGCTGTTTTTT

size: .
V: TRBV24-1
J: TRBJ2-3
D: .
length: 16
CDR3: CATSDPSGRGADTQYF
DNA: TGTGCCACCAGTGACCCGTCCGGCAGGGGGGCAGATACGCAGTATTTT

size: .
V: TRBV18
J: TRBJ1-2
D: TRBD1
length: 15
CDR3: CASSPLDRDSSRYTF
DNA: TGTGCCAGCTCACCCCTGGACAGGGACTCATCGCGCTACACCTTC

size: .
V: TRBV9
J: TRBJ1-2
D: .
length: 16
CDR3: CASRATLSRREGGYTF
DNA: TGTGCCAGCAGAGCGACCTTATCCCGGAGAGAGGGTGGCTACACCTTC

size: once
V: TRBV10-2
J: TRBJ2-2
D: .
length: 15
CDR3: CASNSRSANTGELFF
DNA: TGCGCCAGCAATTCACGTAGCGCCAACACCGGGGAGCTGTTTTTT

size: .
V: TRBV29-1
J: TRBJ2-3
D: TRBD1
length: 16
CDR3: CSVEDAGTGHTDTQYF
DNA: TGCAGCGTTGAAGATGCTGGGACAGGCCACACAGATACGCAGTATTTT

size: .
V: TRBV5-6
J: TRBJ2-3
D: .
length: 15
CDR3: CASSVVVGGGDTQYF
DNA: TGTGCCAGCAGCGTTGTTGTGGGGGGAGGAGATACGCAGTATTTT

size: .
V: TRBV23-1
J: TRBJ1-5
D: TRBD1
length: 17
CDR3: CASTIPPRQGGNQPQHF
DNA: TGCGCCAGCACCATACCTCCCCGACAGGGAGGCAATCAGCCCCAGCATTTT

size: .
V: TRBV27
J: TRBJ1-1
D: .
length: 15
CDR3: CASSKGGGIATEAFF
DNA: TGTGCCAGCAGTAAGGGGGGGGGAATCGCCACTGAAGCTTTCTTT

size: .
V: TRBV15
J: TRBJ1-5
D: .
length: 13
CDR3: CATSGGVTRGQHF
DNA: TGTGCCACCAGTGGTGGCGTGACAAGGGGCCAGCATTTT

size: .
V: TRBV9
J: TRBJ1-3
D: TRBD1
length: 18
CDR3: CASSKGPGQSSSGNTIYF
DNA: TGTGCCAGCAGCAAAGGACCGGGACAGTCGAGCTCTGGAAACACCATATATTTT

size: .
V: TRBV4-2
J: TRBJ2-1
D: TRBD2
length: 15
CDR3: CASSQDGTSGNEQFF
DNA: TGTGCCAGCAGCCAAGATGGGACTAGCGGAAATGAGCAGTTCTTC

size: .
V: TRBV7-9
J: TRBJ1-1
D: TRBD1
length: 16
CDR3: CASSRPQGVTNTEAFF
DNA: TGTGCCAGCAGCCGTCCCCAGGGGGTCACGAACACTGAAGCTTTCTTT

size: .
V: TRBV18
J: TRBJ1-5
D: TRBD1
length: 19
CDR3: CASSPVQGQGVYSNQPQHF
DNA: TGTGCCAGCTCACCAGTTCAGGGACAGGGCGTCTATAGCAATCAGCCCCAGCATTTT

size: .
V: TRBV5-5
J: TRBJ2-5
D: TRBD2
length: 17
CDR3: CASSSGWEAGGRETQYF
DNA: TGTGCCAGCAGCTCAGGATGGGAGGCGGGGGGCAGGGAGACCCAGTACTTC

size: .
V: TRBV19
J: TRBJ2-5
D: TRBD2
length: 16
CDR3: CASSPMRLAVEETQYF
DNA: TGTGCCAGTAGCCCAATGAGACTAGCGGTTGAAGAGACCCAGTACTTC

size: .
V: TRBV5-1
J: TRBJ2-2
D: TRBD2
length: 17
CDR3: CASSVPSKRGGTGELFF
DNA: TGCGCCAGCAGCGTACCTTCCAAGCGGGGGGGAACCGGGGAGCTGTTTTTT

size: .
V: TRBV5-5
J: TRBJ2-5
D: .
length: 17
CDR3: CASSPGGGGGFRETQYF
DNA: TGTGCCAGCAGTCCCGGTGGGGGGGGCGGTTTCCGAGAGACCCAGTACTTC

size: .
V: TRBV19
J: TRBJ1-5
D: .
length: 14
CDR3: CASHGITSNQPQHF
DNA: TGTGCCAGTCACGGTATAACGAGCAATCAGCCCCAGCATTTT

size: .
V: TRBV28
J: TRBJ1-6
D: .
length: 14
CDR3: CASSLVRKNSPLHF
DNA: TGTGCCAGCAGTTTGGTCAGAAAGAATTCACCCCTCCACTTT

size: once
V: TRBV28
J: TRBJ1-6
D: .
length: 16
CDR3: CASSLDSSSYNSPLHF
DNA: TGTGCCAGCAGTTTGGACAGTAGCTCCTATAATTCACCCCTCCACTTT

size: .
V: TRBV30
J: TRBJ1-4
D: TRBD1
length: 14
CDR3: CAWARGQGNEKLFF
DNA: TGTGCCTGGGCGCGGGGACAGGGGAACGAAAAACTGTTTTTT

size: .
V: TRBV19
J: TRBJ1-4
D: .
length: 16
CDR3: CASSMRALATNEKLFF
DNA: TGTGCCAGTAGTATGAGAGCCCTTGCAACTAATGAAAAACTGTTTTTT

size: .
V: TRBV11-1
J: TRBJ2-3
D: .
length: 15
CDR3: CASSLDPASTDTQYF
DNA: TGTGCCAGCAGCTTAGACCCCGCGAGCACAGATACGCAGTATTTT

size: .
V: TRBV5-1
J: TRBJ2-5
D: .
length: 15
CDR3: CASSLSPSNQETQYF
DNA: TGCGCCAGCAGCTTGTCCCCATCTAACCAAGAGACCCAGTACTTC

size: once
V: TRBV19
J: TRBJ2-3
D: .
length: 15
CDR3: CASSLGLLSTDTQYF
DNA: TGTGCCAGTAGCCTGGGACTTCTGAGCACAGATACGCAGTATTTT

size: .
V: TRBV10-3
J: TRBJ2-7
D: .
length: 16
CDR3: CAISDIDRQASYEQYF
DNA: TGTGCCATCAGTGACATCGATAGGCAGGCCTCCTACGAGCAGTACTTC

size: .
V: TRBV7-9
J: TRBJ2-1
D: .
length: 16
CDR3: CASSLGASSPSGEQFF
DNA: TGTGCCAGCAGCTTAGGTGCGTCCTCCCCTTCTGGTGAGCAGTTCTTC

size: .
V: TRBV7-8
J: TRBJ1-2
D: .
length: 15
CDR3: CASSLGRRRGAGYTF
DNA: TGTGCCAGCAGCTTAGGGAGGCGGAGAGGCGCTGGCTACACCTTC

size: .
V: TRBV6-6
J: TRBJ2-7
D: TRBD1
length: 15
CDR3: CASSNPRTGGREQYF
DNA: TGTGCCAGCAGTAACCCTCGGACAGGGGGCAGGGAGCAGTACTTC

size: .
V: TRBV5-1
J: TRBJ2-1
D: TRBD1
length: 15
CDR3: CASSSRTGVVDEQFF
DNA: TGCGCCAGCAGCTCACGGACAGGGGTGGTCGATGAGCAGTTCTTC

size: .
V: TRBV9
J: TRBJ2-7
D: .
length: 14
CDR3: CASSVGSSSYEQYF
DNA: TGTGCCAGCAGCGTCGGGAGCAGCTCCTACGAGCAGTACTTC

size: .
V: TRBV29-1
J: TRBJ2-5
D: TRBD2
length: 17
CDR3: CSVEAPSGGTSWETQYF
DNA: TGCAGCGTTGAAGCCCCTAGCGGGGGAACCTCCTGGGAGACCCAGTACTTC

size: .
V: TRBV7-9
J: TRBJ2-3
D: TRBD2
length: 18
CDR3: CASRATGGLFAPTDTQYF
DNA: TGTGCCAGCAGAGCAACGGGGGGGCTGTTCGCCCCCACAGATACGCAGTATTTT

size: .
V: TRBV4-1
J: TRBJ1-1
D: .
length: 14
CDR3: CASSQDRGYTEAFF
DNA: TGCGCCAGCAGCCAAGATAGGGGTTACACTGAAGCTTTCTTT

size: .
V: TRBV11-2
J: TRBJ1-2
D: .
length: 13
CDR3: CASSLGGPDGYTF
DNA: TGTGCCAGCAGCTTGGGGGGTCCAGATGGCTACACCTTC

size: .
V: TRBV18
J: TRBJ2-5
D: TRBD1
length: 16
CDR3: CASSPLPDRGKETQYF
DNA: TGTGCCAGCTCACCACTGCCCGACAGGGGGAAAGAGACCCAGTACTTC

size: .
V: TRBV28
J: TRBJ1-2
D: .
length: 13
CDR3: CASSRRGNYGYTF
DNA: TGTGCCAGCAGTCGCAGGGGAAACTATGGCTACACCTTC